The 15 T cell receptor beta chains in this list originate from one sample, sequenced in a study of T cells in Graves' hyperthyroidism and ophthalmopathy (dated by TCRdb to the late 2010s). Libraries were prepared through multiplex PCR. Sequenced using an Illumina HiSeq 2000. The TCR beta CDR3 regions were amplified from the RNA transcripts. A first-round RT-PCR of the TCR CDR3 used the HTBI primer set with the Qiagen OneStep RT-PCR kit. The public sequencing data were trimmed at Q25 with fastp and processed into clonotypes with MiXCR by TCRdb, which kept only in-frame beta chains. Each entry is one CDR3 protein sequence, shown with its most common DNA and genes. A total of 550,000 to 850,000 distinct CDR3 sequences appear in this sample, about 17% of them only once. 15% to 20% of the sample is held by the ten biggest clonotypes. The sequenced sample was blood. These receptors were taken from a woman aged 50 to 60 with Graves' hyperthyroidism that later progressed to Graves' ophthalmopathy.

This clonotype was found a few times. CDR3 residues: CASRGGGRPGNYGYTF. The CDR3 DNA is TGTGCCAGCAGGGGGGGGGGACGGCCGGGGAACTATGGCTACACCTTC. J is TRBJ1-2 and V is TRBV2; D possibly corresponds to TRBD1 (5 bases). This CDR3 contains 16 residues. V lost 6 bases and J 2 bases, leaving 19 bases between the germline ends. CDR1 and CDR2 (germline): SNHLY, FYNNEI.

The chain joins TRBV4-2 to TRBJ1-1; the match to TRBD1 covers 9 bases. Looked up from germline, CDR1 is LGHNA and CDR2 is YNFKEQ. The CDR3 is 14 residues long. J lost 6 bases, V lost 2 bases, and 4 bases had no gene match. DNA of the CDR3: TGTGCCAGCAGCCAATTACAGGGGGCTGCTGAAGCTTTCTTT. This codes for CASSQLQGAAEAFF.

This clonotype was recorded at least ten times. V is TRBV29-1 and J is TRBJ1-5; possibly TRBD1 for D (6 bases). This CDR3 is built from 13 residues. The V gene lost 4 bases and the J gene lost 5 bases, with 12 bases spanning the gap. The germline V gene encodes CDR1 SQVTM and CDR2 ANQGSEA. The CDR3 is CSVGGGLDQPQHF. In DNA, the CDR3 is TGCAGCGTTGGCGGGGGCTTAGATCAGCCCCAGCATTTT.

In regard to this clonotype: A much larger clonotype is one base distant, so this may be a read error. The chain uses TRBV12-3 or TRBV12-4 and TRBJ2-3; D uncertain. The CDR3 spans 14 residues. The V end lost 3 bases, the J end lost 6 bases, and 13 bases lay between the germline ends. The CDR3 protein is CASSFRRAMDTQYF. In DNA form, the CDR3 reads TGTGCCAGCAGTTTCCGAAGGGCGATGGATACGCAGTATTTT.

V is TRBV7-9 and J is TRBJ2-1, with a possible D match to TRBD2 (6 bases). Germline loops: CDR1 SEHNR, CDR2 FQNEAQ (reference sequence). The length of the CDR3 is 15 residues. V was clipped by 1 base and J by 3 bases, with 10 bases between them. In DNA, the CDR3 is TGTGCCAGCAGCTTAGTCCAGGGAGGCTACAATGAGCAGTTCTTC. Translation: CASSLVQGGYNEQFF.

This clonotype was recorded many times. In DNA, the CDR3 is TGTGCCAGCAGCCAAGGCAGGACAGGGGCAACTGAAGCTTTCTTT. It translates to CASSQGRTGATEAFF. J is TRBJ1-1 and V is TRBV3-1; 9 nucleotides line up with TRBD1. V lost 1 base to trimming and J lost 5 bases; unmatched junction nucleotides: 5. Germline V lookup: CDR1 LGHDT, CDR2 YNNKEL (reference sequence). There are 15 residues in the CDR3.

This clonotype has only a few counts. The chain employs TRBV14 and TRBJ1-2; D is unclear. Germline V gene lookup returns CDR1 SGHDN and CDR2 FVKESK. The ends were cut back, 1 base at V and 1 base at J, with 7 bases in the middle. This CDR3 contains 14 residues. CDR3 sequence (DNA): TGTGCCAGCAGCCAAGGCGGGGTTAACTATGGCTACACCTTC. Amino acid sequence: CASSQGGVNYGYTF.

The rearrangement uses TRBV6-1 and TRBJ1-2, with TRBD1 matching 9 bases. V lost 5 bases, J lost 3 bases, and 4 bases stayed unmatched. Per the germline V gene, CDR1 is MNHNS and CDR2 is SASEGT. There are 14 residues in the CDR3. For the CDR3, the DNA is TGTGCCAGCAGTTCAACAGGGGGCGACTATGGCTACACCTTC. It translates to CASSSTGGDYGYTF.

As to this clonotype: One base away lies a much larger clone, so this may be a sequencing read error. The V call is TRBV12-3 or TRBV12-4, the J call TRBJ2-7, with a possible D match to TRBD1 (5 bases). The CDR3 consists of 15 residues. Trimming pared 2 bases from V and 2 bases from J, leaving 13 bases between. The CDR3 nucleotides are TGTGCCAGCAGTTTATCGGGCGACAGCCCCTACGAGCAGTACTTC. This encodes CASSLSGDSPYEQYF.

DNA of the CDR3: TGTGCCAGCAGAGAGGCGGAGCAGTTCTTC. Its protein product is CASREAEQFF. This chain uses TRBV12-3 or TRBV12-4 with TRBJ2-1; D is unresolved. CDR3 length: 10 residues. The V and J ends lost 6 bases and 10 bases respectively, with 7 bases between them.

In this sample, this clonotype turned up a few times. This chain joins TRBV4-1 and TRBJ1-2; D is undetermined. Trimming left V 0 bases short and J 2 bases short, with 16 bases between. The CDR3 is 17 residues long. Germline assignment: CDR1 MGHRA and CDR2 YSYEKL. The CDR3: CASSQDPSQTYNYGYTF. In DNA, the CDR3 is TGCGCCAGCAGCCAAGATCCTAGTCAGACGTACAACTATGGCTACACCTTC.

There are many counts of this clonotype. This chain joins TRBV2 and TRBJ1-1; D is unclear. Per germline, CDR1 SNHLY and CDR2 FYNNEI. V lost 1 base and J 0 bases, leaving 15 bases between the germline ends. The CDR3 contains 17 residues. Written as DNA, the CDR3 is TGTGCCAGCAGTGAAGTTCGGCCAGGATTAATGAACACTGAAGCTTTCTTT. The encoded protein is CASSEVRPGLMNTEAFF. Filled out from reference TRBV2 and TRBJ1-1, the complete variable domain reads EPEVTQTPSHQVTQMGQEVILRCVPISNHLYFYWYRQILGQKVEFLVSFYNNEISEKSEIFDDQFSVERPDGSNFTLKIRSTKLEDSAMYFCASSEVRPGLMNTEAFFGQGTRLTVV.

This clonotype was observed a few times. The CDR3 region has the DNA TGTGCCAGCAGCCCCCCCCGGACAGGTCAGGCAGATACGCAGTATTTT. Amino acid sequence: CASSPPRTGQADTQYF. V usage is TRBV5-4 and J usage is TRBJ2-3; 7 bases are a match to TRBD1. Per the germline V gene, CDR1 is SGHNT and CDR2 is YYREEE (reference sequence). With V trimmed by 4 bases and J by 4 bases, 12 bases remained unmatched. This CDR3 has 16 amino acids.

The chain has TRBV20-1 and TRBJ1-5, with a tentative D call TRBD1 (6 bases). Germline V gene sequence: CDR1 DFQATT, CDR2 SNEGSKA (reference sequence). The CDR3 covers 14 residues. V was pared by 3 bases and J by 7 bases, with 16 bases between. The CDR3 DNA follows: TGCAGTGCTAGCGCCGGCAGGGGAAGACAGCCCCAGCATTTT. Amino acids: CSASAGRGRQPQHF.

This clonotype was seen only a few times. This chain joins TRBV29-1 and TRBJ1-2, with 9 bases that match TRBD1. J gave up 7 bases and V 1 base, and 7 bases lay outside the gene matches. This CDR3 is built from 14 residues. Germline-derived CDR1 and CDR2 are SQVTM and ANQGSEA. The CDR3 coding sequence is TGCAGCGTTGAAGGGACAGGGGCAGCGGTTGGCTACACCTTC. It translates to CSVEGTGAAVGYTF. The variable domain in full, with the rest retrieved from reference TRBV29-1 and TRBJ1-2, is SAVISQKPSRDICQRGTSLTIQCQVDSQVTMMFWYRQQPGQSLTLIATANQGSEATYESGFVIDKFPISRPNLTFSTLTVSNMSPEDSSIYLCSVEGTGAAVGYTFGSGTRLTVV.